This is a list of T cell receptor beta chains from one sample in a study of T cell repertoires in cytomegalovirus infection. TCRdb used MiXCR to reprocess the reads, holding one entry per CDR3 protein. The profile shows just under 300,000 distinct CDR3 sequences, approximately 10% of them singletons. The sample was PBMCs. The receptor set was obtained from a human donor in good health (CMV status not recorded). Some clones in this sample may be carry-over from other donors' samples. CDR3s include the opening cysteine and the closing phenylalanine or tryptophan. Each record gives: CDR3 DNA, CDR3 protein, J gene, V gene, D gene, CDR3 length, clone size. The D gene is left open where the match is weak. The size of a clone is reported for some rows only, either as once, few or many, or as a class for expanded clones.

TGCAGCGTTGCCCCTTGGGACGGCCAAGAGACCCAGTACTTC | CSVAPWDGQETQYF | TRBJ2-5 | TRBV29-1 | NA | 14 | NA
TGTGCCAGCAGCTTAGCTGGGGAGCCCTACGAGCAGTACTTC | CASSLAGEPYEQYF | TRBJ2-7 | TRBV7-2 | NA | 14 | many
TGTGCCATCAGTGAGTCAACAGGGGGCAACTATGGCTACACCTTC | CAISESTGGNYGYTF | TRBJ1-2 | TRBV10-3 | TRBD1 | 15 | many
TGCGCCAGCGGAGACAGGGGAAAACTGTTTTTT | CASGDRGKLFF | TRBJ1-4 | TRBV10-1 | TRBD1 | 11 | few
TGCGCCAGCAGTCCTGCGACCTATAATTCACCCCTCCACTTT | CASSPATYNSPLHF | TRBJ1-6 | TRBV5-1 | NA | 14 | many
TGTGCCAGCAGCCCTCGGACAGGGTCCGGAAACACCATATATTTT | CASSPRTGSGNTIYF | TRBJ1-3 | TRBV3-1 | TRBD1 | 15 | few
TGTGCCAGCAGTGAGAACGCGCGGGGGGTACCCTACAATGAGCAGTTCTTC | CASSENARGVPYNEQFF | TRBJ2-1 | TRBV2 | TRBD2 | 17 | many
TGCAGTGCCGCGGGGCCGTTGAACACTGAAGCTTTCTTT | CSAAGPLNTEAFF | TRBJ1-1 | TRBV20-1 | NA | 13 | many
TGTGCCAGCAGCCGTCAGGGGGCCGCCAATGAGCAGTTCTTC | CASSRQGAANEQFF | TRBJ2-1 | TRBV5-6 | TRBD1 | 14 | many
TGTGCCAGCAGCCACTGGACGGACTCCTACAATGAGCAGTTCTTC | CASSHWTDSYNEQFF | TRBJ2-1 | TRBV7-9 | NA | 15 | many